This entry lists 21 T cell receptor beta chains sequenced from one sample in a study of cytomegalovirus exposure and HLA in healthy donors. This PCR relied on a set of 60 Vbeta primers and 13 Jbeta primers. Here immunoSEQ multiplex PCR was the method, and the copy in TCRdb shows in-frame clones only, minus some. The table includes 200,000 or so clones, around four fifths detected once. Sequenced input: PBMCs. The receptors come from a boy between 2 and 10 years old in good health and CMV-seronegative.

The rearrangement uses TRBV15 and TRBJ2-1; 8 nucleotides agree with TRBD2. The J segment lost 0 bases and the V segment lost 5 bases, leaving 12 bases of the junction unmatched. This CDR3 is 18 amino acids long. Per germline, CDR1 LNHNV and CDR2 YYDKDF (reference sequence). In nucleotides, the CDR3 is TGTGCCACCAGCCCAAAGGCCGGACTAGCCATCTCCTACAATGAGCAGTTCTTC. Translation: CATSPKAGLAISYNEQFF.

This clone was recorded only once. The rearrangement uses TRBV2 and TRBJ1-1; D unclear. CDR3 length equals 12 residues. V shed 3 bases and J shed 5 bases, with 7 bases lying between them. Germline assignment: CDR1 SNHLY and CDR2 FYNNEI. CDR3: CASSDTGTEAFF. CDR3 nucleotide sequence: TGTGCCAGCAGTGACACGGGGACTGAAGCTTTCTTT.

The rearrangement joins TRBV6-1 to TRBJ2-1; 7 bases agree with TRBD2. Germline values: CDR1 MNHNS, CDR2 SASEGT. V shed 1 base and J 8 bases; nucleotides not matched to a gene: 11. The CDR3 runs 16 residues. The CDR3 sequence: CASSEEEGGPSDEQFF. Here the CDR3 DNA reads TGTGCCAGCAGTGAAGAGGAGGGAGGGCCGTCGGATGAGCAGTTCTTC.

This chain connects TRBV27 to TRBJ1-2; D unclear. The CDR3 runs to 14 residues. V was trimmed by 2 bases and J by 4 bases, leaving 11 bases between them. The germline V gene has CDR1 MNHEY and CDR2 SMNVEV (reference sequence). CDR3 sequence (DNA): TGTGCCAGCAGTTTAGATACAAGATCCTATGGCTACACCTTC. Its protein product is CASSLDTRSYGYTF.

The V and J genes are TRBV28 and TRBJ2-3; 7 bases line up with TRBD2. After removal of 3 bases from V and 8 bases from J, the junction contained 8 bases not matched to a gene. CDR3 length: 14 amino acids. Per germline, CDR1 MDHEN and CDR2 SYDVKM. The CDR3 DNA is TGTGCCAGCAGTTTGGGCGGGAGCCCGGCTACGCAGTATTTT. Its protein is CASSLGGSPATQYF.

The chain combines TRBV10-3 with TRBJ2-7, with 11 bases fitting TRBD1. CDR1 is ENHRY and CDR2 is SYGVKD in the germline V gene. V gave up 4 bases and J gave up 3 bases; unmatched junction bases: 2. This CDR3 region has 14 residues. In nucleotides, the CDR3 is TGTGCCATCAGTGTGGGGACAGGGGGCTACGAGCAGTACTTC. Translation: CAISVGTGGYEQYF.

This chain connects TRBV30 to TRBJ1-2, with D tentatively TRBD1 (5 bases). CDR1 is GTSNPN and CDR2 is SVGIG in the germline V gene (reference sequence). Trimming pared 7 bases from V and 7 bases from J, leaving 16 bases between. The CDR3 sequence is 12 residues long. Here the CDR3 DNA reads TGTGCCTTTGGGGTGGTTGGGGCTGGCTACACCTTC. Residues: CAFGVVGAGYTF. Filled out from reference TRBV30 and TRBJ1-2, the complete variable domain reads SQTIHQWPATLVQPVGSPLSLECTVEGTSNPNLYWYRQAAGRGLQLLFYSVGIGQISSEVPQNLSASRPQDRQFILSSKKLLLSDSGFYLCAFGVVGAGYTFGSGTRLTVV.

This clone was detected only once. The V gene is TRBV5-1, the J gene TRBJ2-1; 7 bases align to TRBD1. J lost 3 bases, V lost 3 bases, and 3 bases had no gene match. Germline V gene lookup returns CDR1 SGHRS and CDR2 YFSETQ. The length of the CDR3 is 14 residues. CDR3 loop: CASSSGDSYNEQFF. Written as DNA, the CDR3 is TGCGCCAGCAGCTCCGGGGACAGCTACAATGAGCAGTTCTTC.

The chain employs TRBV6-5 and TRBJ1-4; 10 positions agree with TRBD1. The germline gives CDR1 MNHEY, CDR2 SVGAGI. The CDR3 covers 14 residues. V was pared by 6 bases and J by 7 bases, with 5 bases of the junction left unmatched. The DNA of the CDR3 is TGTGCCAGCAGGGTAGGGGACAGGGGTGAAAAACTGTTTTTT. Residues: CASRVGDRGEKLFF.

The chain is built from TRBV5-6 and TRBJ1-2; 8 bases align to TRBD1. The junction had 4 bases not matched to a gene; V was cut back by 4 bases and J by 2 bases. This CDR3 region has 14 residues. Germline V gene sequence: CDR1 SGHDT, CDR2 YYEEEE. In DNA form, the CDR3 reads TGTGCCAGCAGCCCGACAGGGGTAAACTATGGCTACACCTTC. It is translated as CASSPTGVNYGYTF.

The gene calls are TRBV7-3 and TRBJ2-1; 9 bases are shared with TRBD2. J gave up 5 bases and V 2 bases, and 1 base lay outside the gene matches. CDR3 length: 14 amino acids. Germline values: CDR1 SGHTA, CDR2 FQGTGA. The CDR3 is CASSLGGGDNEQFF. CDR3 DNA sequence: TGTGCCAGCAGCTTAGGCGGGGGGGACAATGAGCAGTTCTTC.

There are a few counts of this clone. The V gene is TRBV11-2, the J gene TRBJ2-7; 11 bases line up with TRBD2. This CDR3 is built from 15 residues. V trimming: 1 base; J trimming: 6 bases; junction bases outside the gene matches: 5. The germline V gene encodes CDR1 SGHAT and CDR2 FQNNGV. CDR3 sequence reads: CASSLVSLAGGEQYF. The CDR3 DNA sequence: TGTGCCAGCAGCTTAGTATCCCTAGCGGGAGGCGAGCAGTACTTC.

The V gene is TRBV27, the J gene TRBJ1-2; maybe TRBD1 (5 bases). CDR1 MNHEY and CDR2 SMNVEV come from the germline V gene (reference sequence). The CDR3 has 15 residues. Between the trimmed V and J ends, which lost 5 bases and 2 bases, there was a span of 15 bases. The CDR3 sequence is CASSPQVGGNYGYTF. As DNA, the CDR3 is TGTGCCAGCAGTCCGCAGGTGGGGGGAAACTATGGCTACACCTTC.

Written as DNA, the CDR3 is TGTGCCAGTAGTATAGACTCTAGCACAGATACGCAGTATTTT. As protein: CASSIDSSTDTQYF. J is TRBJ2-3 and V is TRBV19; D remains unclear. The V end lost 0 bases, the J end lost 0 bases, and 4 bases lay between the germline ends. Germline V CDR1 and CDR2: LNHDA, SQIVND (reference sequence). The CDR3 spans 14 residues.

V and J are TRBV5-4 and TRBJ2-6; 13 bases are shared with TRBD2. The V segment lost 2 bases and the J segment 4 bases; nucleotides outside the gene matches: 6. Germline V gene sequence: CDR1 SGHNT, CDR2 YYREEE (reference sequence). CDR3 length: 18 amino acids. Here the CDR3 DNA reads TGTGCCAGCAGCTTACCACTAGCGGGGGGGCCGGGGGCCAACGTCCTGACTTTC. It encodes CASSLPLAGGPGANVLTF.

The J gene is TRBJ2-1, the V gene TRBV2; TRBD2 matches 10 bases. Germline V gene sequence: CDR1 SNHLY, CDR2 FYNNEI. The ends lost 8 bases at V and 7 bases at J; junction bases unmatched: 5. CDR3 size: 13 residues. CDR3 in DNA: TGTGCCAGCCTAGCGGGAGATGGGAATGAGCAGTTCTTC. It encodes CASLAGDGNEQFF.

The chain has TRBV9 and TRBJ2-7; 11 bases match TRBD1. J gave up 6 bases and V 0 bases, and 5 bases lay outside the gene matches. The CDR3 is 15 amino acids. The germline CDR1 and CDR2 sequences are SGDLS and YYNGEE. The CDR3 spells CASSVDGTGGGEQYF. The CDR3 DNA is TGTGCCAGCAGCGTAGACGGGACAGGGGGGGGCGAGCAGTACTTC.

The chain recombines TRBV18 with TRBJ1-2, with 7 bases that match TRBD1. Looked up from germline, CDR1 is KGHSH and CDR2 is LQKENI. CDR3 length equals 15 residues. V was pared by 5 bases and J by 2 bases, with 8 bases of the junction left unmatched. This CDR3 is CASSSSGGNNYGYTF. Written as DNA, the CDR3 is TGTGCCAGCTCATCGTCAGGGGGGAACAACTATGGCTACACCTTC. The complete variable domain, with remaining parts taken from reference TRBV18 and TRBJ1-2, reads NAGVMQNPRHLVRRRGQEARLRCSPMKGHSHVYWYRQLPEEGLKFMVYLQKENIIDESGMPKERFSAEFPKEGPSILRIQQVVRGDSAAYFCASSSSGGNNYGYTFGSGTRLTVV.

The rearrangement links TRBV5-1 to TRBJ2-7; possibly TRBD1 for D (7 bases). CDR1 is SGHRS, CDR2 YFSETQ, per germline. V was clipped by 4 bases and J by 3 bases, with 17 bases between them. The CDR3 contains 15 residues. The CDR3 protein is CASSGAQGGIYEQYF. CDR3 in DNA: TGCGCCAGCAGCGGAGCCCAGGGGGGAATCTACGAGCAGTACTTC.

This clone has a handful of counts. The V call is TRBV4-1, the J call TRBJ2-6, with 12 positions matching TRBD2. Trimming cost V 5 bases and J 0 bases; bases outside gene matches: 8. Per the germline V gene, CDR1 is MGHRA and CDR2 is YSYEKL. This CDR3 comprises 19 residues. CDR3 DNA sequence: TGCGCCAGCAGCTCCTGGACTAGCGGGGCAGTCTCTGGGGCCAACGTCCTGACTTTC. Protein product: CASSSWTSGAVSGANVLTF.

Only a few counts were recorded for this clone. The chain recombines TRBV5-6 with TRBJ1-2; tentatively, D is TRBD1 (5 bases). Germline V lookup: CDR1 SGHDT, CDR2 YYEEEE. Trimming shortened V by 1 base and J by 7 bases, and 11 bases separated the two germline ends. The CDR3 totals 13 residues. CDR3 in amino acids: CASSLPGIGGYTF. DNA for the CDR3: TGTGCCAGCAGCTTGCCAGGGATCGGTGGCTACACCTTC.